This T cell receptor (beta chain) is from a study of T cells in Graves' hyperthyroidism and ophthalmopathy. From RNA transcripts, TCR beta CDR3 regions were amplified. RT-PCR in the first round (using the HTBI primer set) targeted the TCR CDR3. TCRdb re-analysed the multiplex PCR reads in MiXCR, keeping a single row per CDR3 protein. Of 300,000 to 450,000 distinct CDR3 sequences in the sample, roughly 15% were seen once. Per the germline V gene, CDR1 is LNHNV and CDR2 is YYDKDF (reference sequence). Trimming stripped 1 base from V and 3 bases from J, with 10 bases between. The CDR3 extends over 15 amino acids. This clonotype was observed many times.

V gene TRBV15 combines with J gene TRBJ1-5; possibly TRBD1 for D (5 bases). The source of this sequence is a woman in her thirties with Graves' ophthalmopathy. The material sequenced was blood. The CDR3 nucleotides read TGTGCCACCAGCAGAGGAGGGGCGAACAATCAGCCCCAGCATTTT. Amino acid sequence: CATSRGGANNQPQHF.